This TCR beta chain is from a study of blood T cells in healthy people across ages. Researchers report isolating at least 6.5 million PBMCs per sample. Primed by a sample-barcoded 5' primer and a J-beta primer mix, a second PCR proceeded for 7 to 11 cycles. Every sample produced at least 2.5 million CDR3-containing paired-end reads. MiXCR, run by TCRdb on the 5' RACE reads, gives a single entry per CDR3 protein. This table has some 1.7 million distinct CDR3 sequences, about 30% appearing once. Germline values: CDR1 ENHRY, CDR2 SYGVKD. J gave up 1 base and V 0 bases, and 1 base lay outside the gene matches. This CDR3 spans 15 amino acids.

The chain has TRBV10-3 and TRBJ2-7; 9 nucleotides agree with TRBD1. This receptor was identified in a young woman in good health. Sample: blood. The CDR3 sequence is CAISESGTGSYEQYF. In DNA form, the CDR3 reads TGTGCCATCAGTGAGTCTGGGACAGGGTCCTACGAGCAGTACTTC.